The subject of this entry is one T cell receptor (beta chain). Its antigen is still unknown. The time point was: week 23, last vaccination. Topical imiquimod accompanied each vaccine dose, which consisted of 300 ug of mutant IDH1 20-mer peptide. This sample was taken from a study of a mutant IDH1 vaccine in newly diagnosed glioma. The overall study: The treated population exhibited a male proportion of about 62%, a female proportion of approximately 38%, and a mean age of about 39 years.

Profiling relied on immunoSEQ multiplex PCR, and the TCRdb table lists in-frame clones only, not all of them. The profile shows approximately 43,000 clones, around 78% of them singletons. Trimming took off 5 bases at V and 6 bases at J, with 6 bases between the two ends. Germline V gene data show CDR1 as MGHDK and CDR2 as SYGVNS. This CDR3 has 11 residues. Sequencing used PBMCs, obtained from a glioma patient whose treatment included an IDH1 peptide vaccine. The TCR was taken from a middle-aged woman with glioma. Some clones in this sample may be carry-over from other donors' samples. This chain links TRBV25-1 with TRBJ2-3; D is unclear. In DNA form, the CDR3 reads TGTGCCAGCAGTCTTTTGGATACGCAGTATTTT. Its protein is CASSLLDTQYF. The complete variable domain, with remaining parts taken from reference TRBV25-1 and TRBJ2-3, reads EADIYQTPRYLVIGTGKKITLECSQTMGHDKMYWYQQDPGMELHLIHYSYGVNSTEKGDLSSESTVSRIRTEHFPLTLESARPSHTSQYLCASSLLDTQYFGPGTRLTVL.